These 3 T cell receptor beta chains were all obtained from the same sample, sequenced in a study of PD-1 blockade in classical Hodgkin lymphoma (dated by TCRdb to between 2020 and 2021). Libraries came from the immunoSEQ multiplex PCR assay. TCRdb's version of the immuneACCESS table is confined to in-frame rearrangements and falls short of the full clone set. An unresolved V gene accounts for under half of the shortfall where checked; the remainder is of unknown origin. The sample profile shows 75,000 to 100,000 clones; over 80% of them were found once. Of the sample, approximately 12% is held by the ten largest clones. Taken with the paper, the label for time point translates to: cycle 1 day 1 (C1D1), immediately before nivolumab initiation. Every trial patient had relapsed following autologous stem cell transplantation, and prior brentuximab vedotin exposure was what differed among cohorts A, B and C.

Sequencing was performed on peripheral blood mononuclear cells (PBMCs), taken at baseline. These receptors originate from a human donor with classical Hodgkin lymphoma.

Of note for this clone: This CDR3 is also generated by other DNA sequences in the sample. The chain is built from TRBV19 and TRBJ2-2; TRBD2 agrees at 11 bases. The V segment lost 6 bases and the J segment 2 bases; nucleotides outside the gene matches: 5. Germline V gene lookup returns CDR1 LNHDA and CDR2 SQIVND (reference sequence). CDR3 length: 16 amino acids. The CDR3 bases are TGTGCCAGTAGCCTTCTAGCGGGAGGAAACACCGGGGAGCTGTTTTTT. This codes for CASSLLAGGNTGELFF.

The chain carries TRBV5-4 and TRBJ1-1, with a tentative D call TRBD1 (6 bases). Trimming took 5 bases from V and 9 from J, leaving 14 bases between them. This CDR3 is built from 12 residues. Germline values: CDR1 SGHNT, CDR2 YYREEE (reference sequence). CDR3 loop: CASRQGQSQAFF. The CDR3 bases are TGTGCCAGCAGACAAGGACAGTCTCAAGCTTTCTTT.

The chain is built from TRBV5-1 and TRBJ1-2; 7 positions match TRBD1. This CDR3 is 14 amino acids long. CDR1 is SGHRS, CDR2 YFSETQ, per germline. Losses at the gene ends were 4 bases for V and 2 bases for J; bases not matched to a gene: 5. The DNA for the CDR3 is TGCGCCAGCAGCGTGGAGGGACAGAACTATGGCTACACCTTC. Residues: CASSVEGQNYGYTF.